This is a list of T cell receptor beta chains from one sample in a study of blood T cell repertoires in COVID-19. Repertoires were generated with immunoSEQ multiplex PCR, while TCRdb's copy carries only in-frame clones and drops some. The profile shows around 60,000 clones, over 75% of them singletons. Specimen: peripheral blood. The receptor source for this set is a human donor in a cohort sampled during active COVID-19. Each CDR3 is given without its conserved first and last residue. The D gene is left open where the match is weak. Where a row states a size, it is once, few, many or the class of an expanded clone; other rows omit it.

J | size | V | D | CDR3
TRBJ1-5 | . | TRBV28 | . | ASSSPGMSNQPQH
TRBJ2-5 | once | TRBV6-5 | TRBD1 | ASSFKTGTGGETQY
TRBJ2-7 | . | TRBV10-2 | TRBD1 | ASSVHDRGQPEQY
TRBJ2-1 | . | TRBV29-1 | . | SAQYNEQF
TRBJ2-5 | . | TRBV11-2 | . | ASSLEGGGRETQY
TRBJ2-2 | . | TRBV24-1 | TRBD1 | ATGTANTGELF
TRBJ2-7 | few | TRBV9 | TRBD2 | ASSGRTSGSEQY
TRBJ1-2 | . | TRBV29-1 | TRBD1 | SVELARGQNGYT
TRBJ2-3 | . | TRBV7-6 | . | ASSFRADTQY
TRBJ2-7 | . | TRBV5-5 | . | ASSLLPGSYEQY
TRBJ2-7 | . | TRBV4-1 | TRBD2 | ASSHRALAGGGSYEQY
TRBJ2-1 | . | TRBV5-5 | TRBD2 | ASSLGVGLAVNNEQF
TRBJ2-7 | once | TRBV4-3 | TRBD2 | ASSQDIYGGTYEQY
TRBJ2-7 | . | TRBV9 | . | ASSVTAAFYEQY
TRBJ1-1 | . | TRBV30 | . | AWRSQMNTEAF
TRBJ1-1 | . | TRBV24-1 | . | ATSDQTTGGVTLFTEAF
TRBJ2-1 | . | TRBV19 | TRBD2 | ASSIDPSGWGEQF
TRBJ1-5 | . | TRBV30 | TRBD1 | ACRDSSLLVPQH
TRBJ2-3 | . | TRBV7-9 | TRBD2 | ASRDELAGQSTDTQY
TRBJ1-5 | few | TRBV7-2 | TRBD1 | ASSFGQARQPQH
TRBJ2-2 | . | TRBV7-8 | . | ASSYRVPGELF
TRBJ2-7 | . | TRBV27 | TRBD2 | ASSWTSGYEQY
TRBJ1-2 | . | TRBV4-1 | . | ASSQEAATNYGYT
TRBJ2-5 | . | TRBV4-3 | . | ASSQDRGLGTQY
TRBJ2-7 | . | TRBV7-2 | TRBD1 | ASSVGTGGWESYEQY
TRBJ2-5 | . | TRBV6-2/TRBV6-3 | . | ASSYDRERPTQY
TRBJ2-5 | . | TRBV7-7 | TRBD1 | ASSPRLGGGETQY
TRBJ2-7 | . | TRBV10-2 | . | ASRLSDSLYEQY
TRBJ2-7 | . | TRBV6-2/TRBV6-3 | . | ASSAGRQY
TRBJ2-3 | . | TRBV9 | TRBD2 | ASSPAGTSVSDTQY
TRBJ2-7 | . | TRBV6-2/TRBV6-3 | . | ASSSAYEQY
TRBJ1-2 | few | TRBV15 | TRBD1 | ATSRTGGEYGYT
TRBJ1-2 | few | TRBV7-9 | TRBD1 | ASSPRGLEGRGYT
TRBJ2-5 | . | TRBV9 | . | ASSSRMKEGETQY
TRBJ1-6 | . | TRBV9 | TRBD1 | ASSARGQGNSPLH
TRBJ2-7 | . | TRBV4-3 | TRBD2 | ASSQDYASGNEQY
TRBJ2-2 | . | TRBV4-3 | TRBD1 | ASSQAIQGAGTGELF
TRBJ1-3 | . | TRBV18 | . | ASSPGSGAGNTIY
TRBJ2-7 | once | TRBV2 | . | ASSEMRAGTYEQY
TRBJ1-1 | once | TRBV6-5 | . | ASSETGMNTEAF
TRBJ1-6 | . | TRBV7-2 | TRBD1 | ASVRDRGSPLH
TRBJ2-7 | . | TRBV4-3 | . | ASSPTTGTYEQY
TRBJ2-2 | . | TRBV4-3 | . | ASSQVREELF
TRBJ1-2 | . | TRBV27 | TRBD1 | ASRTGWDYGYT
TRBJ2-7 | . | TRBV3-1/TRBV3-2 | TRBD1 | ASSQDRGQGIRSYEQY
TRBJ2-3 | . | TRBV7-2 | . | ASSPFAVRDTQY
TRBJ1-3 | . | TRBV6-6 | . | ASLMGATSSGNTIY